This TCR beta chain was obtained from a study of T cell responses to AZD1222 COVID-19 vaccine. The CDR3 runs to 13 residues. Germline loops: CDR1 LGHDT, CDR2 YNNKEL (reference sequence). Trimming shortened V by 4 bases and J by 8 bases, and 11 bases separated the two germline ends. The method was immunoSEQ multiplex PCR; TCRdb's version includes in-frame clones alone and lacks a portion of them. The data hold more than 95,000 clones, with about nine tenths observed a single time. Concerning this clone: Its antigen remains unidentified.

Whole-study results and caveats: Donors skewed white British and female; clonal diversity was possibly underestimated. At study baseline, merely about 6 AZD1222 recipients were seropositive. At 160-218 and 743-854, vaccine-associated CD4 TCRs were dominant, and they spanned spike.

This receptor was obtained from an adult in good health. This chain uses TRBV3-1 (or the pseudogene TRBV3-2) with TRBJ1-4; tentative D call: TRBD1 (6 bases). This specimen consisted of peripheral blood, obtained on day 0 of AZD1222 vaccination. In DNA, the CDR3 is TGTGCCAGCAGCCCAGGGGACTGGGAAAAACTGTTTTTT. It translates to CASSPGDWEKLFF.